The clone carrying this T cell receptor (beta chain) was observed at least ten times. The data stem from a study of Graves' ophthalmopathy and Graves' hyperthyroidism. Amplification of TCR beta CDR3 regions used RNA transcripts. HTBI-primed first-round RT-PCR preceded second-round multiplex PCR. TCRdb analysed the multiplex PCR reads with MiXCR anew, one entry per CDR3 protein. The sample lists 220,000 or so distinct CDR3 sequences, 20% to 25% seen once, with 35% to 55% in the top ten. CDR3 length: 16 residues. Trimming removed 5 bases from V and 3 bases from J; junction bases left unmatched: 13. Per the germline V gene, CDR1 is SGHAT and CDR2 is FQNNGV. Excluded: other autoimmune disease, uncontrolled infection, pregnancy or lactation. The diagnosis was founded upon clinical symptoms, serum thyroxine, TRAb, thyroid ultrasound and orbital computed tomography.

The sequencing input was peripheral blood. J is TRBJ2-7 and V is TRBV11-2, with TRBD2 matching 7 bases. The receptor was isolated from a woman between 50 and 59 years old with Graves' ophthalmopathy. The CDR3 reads CASSQGWRELHYEQYF. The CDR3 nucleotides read TGTGCCAGCAGCCAGGGATGGCGGGAGCTTCACTACGAGCAGTACTTC. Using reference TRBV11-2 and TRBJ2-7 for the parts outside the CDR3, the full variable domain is EAGVAQSPRYKIIEKRQSVAFWCNPISGHATLYWYQQILGQGPKLLIQFQNNGVVDDSQLPKDRFSAERLKGVDSTLKIQPAKLEDSAVYLCASSQGWRELHYEQYFGPGTRLTVT.